Shown below are 16 T cell receptor beta chains from a single sample sequenced in a study of molecular identifiers for immune sequencing clone quantification. TCRdb recomputed calls from the PCR reads with MiXCR, one row per CDR3 protein. The sample carries around 470,000 distinct CDR3 sequences, 20% to 25% recorded once. Sequenced input: naive CD8+ T cells from blood, with Jurkat cell RNA spiked in. As for subset: FACS-sorted CD8+CD4-CCR7+CD45RA+ naive T cells. The receptors originated from a human donor in good health. Some libraries in this study had Jurkat cell RNA spiked in.

The V and J genes are TRBV24-1 and TRBJ2-1; D is perhaps TRBD1 (7 bases). V was pared by 2 bases and J by 5 bases, with 15 bases between. The CDR3 totals 16 residues. Per germline, CDR1 KGHDR and CDR2 SFDVKD. The CDR3 is CATSDSPGQRDNEQFF. CDR3 DNA: TGTGCCACCAGTGATTCCCCGGGACAGCGGGACAATGAGCAGTTCTTC.

This clonotype came up many times. The V and J genes are TRBV12-5 and TRBJ1-3; a possible D gene is TRBD1 (5 bases). V was trimmed by 6 bases and J by 7 bases, leaving 10 bases between them. The CDR3 totals 12 residues. Germline V gene data show CDR1 as LGHNT and CDR2 as FRNRAP. CDR3 in DNA: TGTGCTAGTGGACCAGGGAGTAACACCATATATTTT. It translates to CASGPGSNTIYF.

In this sample, this clonotype turned up many times. J is TRBJ2-7 and V is TRBV5-1, with D tentatively TRBD1 or TRBD2 (5 bases each). Germline lookup yields CDR1 SGHRS and CDR2 YFSETQ. V gave up 3 bases and J gave up 3 bases, with 13 bases separating them. The CDR3 sequence is 14 residues long. CDR3 amino acids: CASSYEGQRYEQYF. In DNA form, the CDR3 reads TGCGCCAGCAGCTATGAGGGGCAGCGCTACGAGCAGTACTTC.

The sample holds many counts of this clonotype. The chain recombines TRBV29-1 with TRBJ2-5; D unresolved. CDR1 and CDR2 (germline): SQVTM, ANQGSEA. V was clipped by 4 bases and J by 0 bases, with 15 bases between them. The CDR3 length is 15 residues. The CDR3 DNA reads as TGCAGCGTTGTACCTGTATGGCAAGACCAAGAGACCCAGTACTTC. Its translation is CSVVPVWQDQETQYF.

The rearrangement uses TRBV9 and TRBJ2-2, with TRBD1 matching 10 bases. Trimming at V came to 3 bases and at J to 4 bases, leaving 6 bases not matched to a gene. The CDR3 runs to 16 residues. Germline CDR1 reads SGDLS; CDR2 reads YYNGEE. This chain's CDR3 is CASSATGGYPTGELFF. The CDR3 DNA reads as TGTGCCAGCAGCGCGACAGGGGGCTATCCCACCGGGGAGCTGTTTTTT.

In the case of this clonotype: Its ends do not fully match the called genes, so a read error is possible. The chain joins TRBV5-3 to TRBJ2-7; 7 positions match TRBD2. TRBV5-3 counts as an open reading frame of uncertain function. This CDR3 is 14 amino acids long. The CDR3 here is CASTPTSPIYGQYF. The CDR3 DNA reads as TGTGCCAGCACCCCGACTAGCCCCATCTACGGGCAGTACTTC.

Note on this clonotype: This sequence may be a read error, since a much larger clone differs from it by one base. The chain has TRBV2 and TRBJ2-3, with D possibly matching TRBD1 (6 bases). V was cut by 6 bases and J by 2 bases, with 18 bases left in between. Germline CDR1 and CDR2: SNHLY and FYNNEI. The CDR3 has 16 residues. The CDR3 sequence is CASSPSMGANTDTQYF. The CDR3 DNA follows: TGTGCCAGCAGCCCGAGCATGGGGGCGAACACAGATACGCAGTATTTT.

The chain has TRBV6-4 and TRBJ1-4; D uncertain. V was pared by 3 bases and J by 10 bases, with 0 bases between. The germline CDR1 and CDR2 sequences are MRHNA and SNTAGT. The CDR3 spans 9 residues. DNA for the CDR3: TGTGCCAGCAGTGAAAAACTGTTTTTT. Translated: CASSEKLFF.

To note about this clonotype: The junction departs from germline at one end; a sequencing error may be responsible. The gene calls are TRBV27 and TRBJ1-2; possibly TRBD1 for D (5 bases). CDR1 and CDR2 from the germline V gene are MNHEY and SMNVEV (reference sequence). The CDR3 consists of 14 residues. The CDR3 here is CASSLSTGLYGCTF. The CDR3 DNA follows: TGTGCCAGCAGTTTATCAACAGGATTATATGGCTGCACCTTC.

Many counts were recorded for this clonotype. The chain couples TRBV30 to TRBJ1-1; D not resolved. The CDR3 spans 11 residues. Per germline, CDR1 GTSNPN and CDR2 SVGIG (reference sequence). With 8 bases removed from V and 1 base from J, the gap between germline ends came to 8 bases. The CDR3 loop reads CASHGNTEAFF. In nucleotides, the CDR3 is TGTGCCAGTCACGGGAACACTGAAGCTTTCTTT.

The chain has TRBV20-1 and TRBJ2-7; D not resolved. CDR3 length equals 17 residues. Germline V gives CDR1 DFQATT, CDR2 SNEGSKA (reference sequence). Trimming shortened V by 5 bases and J by 7 bases, and 30 bases separated the two germline ends. The CDR3: CSAPPLDSGPVYNEQYF. Here the CDR3 DNA reads TGCAGTGCTCCACCCCTCGATTCCGGGCCCGTCTACAATGAGCAGTACTTC.

The V gene is TRBV19, the J gene TRBJ2-4, with TRBD2 matching 9 bases. Germline values: CDR1 LNHDA, CDR2 SQIVND (reference sequence). This CDR3 is 18 amino acids long. V shed 3 bases and J 9 bases; nucleotides not matched to a gene: 18. CDR3 nucleotide sequence: TGTGCCAGTAGTATCACAAAGCGGGAGGCACAGGTCGCCCCCATTCAGTACTTC. Its translation: CASSITKREAQVAPIQYF.

The sample holds a few counts of this clonotype. V gene TRBV7-8 combines with J gene TRBJ1-1; no definite D call. Germline lookup yields CDR1 SGHVS and CDR2 FQNEAQ. This CDR3 is 15 amino acids long. Trimming removed 1 base at V and 3 bases at J, with 12 bases between. In DNA, the CDR3 is TGTGCCAGCAGCTTAGAAGAGGCCTGGGACACTGAAGCTTTCTTT. Its translation is CASSLEEAWDTEAFF.

A remark on this clonotype: A much larger clone sits a single nucleotide away, making a read error possible. The V and J genes are TRBV27 and TRBJ1-1; possible D gene TRBD1, 6 bases. In germline, CDR1 is MNHEY, CDR2 SMNVEV (reference sequence). V shed 8 bases and J shed 4 bases, with 14 bases lying between them. The CDR3 is 13 residues long. The DNA for the CDR3 is TGTGCCAGCGGTCCCACAGGGTTCACTGAAGCTTTCTTT. This codes for CASGPTGFTEAFF.

The chain has TRBV9 and TRBJ2-7; TRBD2 is a possible D gene (7 bases). Germline CDR1 is SGDLS and CDR2 is YYNGEE. V was trimmed by 0 bases and J by 12 bases, leaving 16 bases between them. This CDR3 is 13 amino acids long. DNA of the CDR3: TGTGCCAGCAGCGTAGGCGGGGGCGGAGAACGGTACTTC. It yields the protein CASSVGGGGERYF.

This clonotype was detected ten times or more. This sequence joins TRBV7-2 and TRBJ1-5; 7 bases agree with TRBD1. J was trimmed by 6 bases and V by 4 bases; bases with no gene match: 12. This CDR3 is built from 16 residues. From germline, CDR1 is SGHTA and CDR2 FQGNSA. CDR3 sequence: CASSSATGPASQPQHF. The CDR3 nucleotides are TGTGCCAGCAGCTCCGCGACAGGGCCAGCGTCTCAGCCCCAGCATTTT.